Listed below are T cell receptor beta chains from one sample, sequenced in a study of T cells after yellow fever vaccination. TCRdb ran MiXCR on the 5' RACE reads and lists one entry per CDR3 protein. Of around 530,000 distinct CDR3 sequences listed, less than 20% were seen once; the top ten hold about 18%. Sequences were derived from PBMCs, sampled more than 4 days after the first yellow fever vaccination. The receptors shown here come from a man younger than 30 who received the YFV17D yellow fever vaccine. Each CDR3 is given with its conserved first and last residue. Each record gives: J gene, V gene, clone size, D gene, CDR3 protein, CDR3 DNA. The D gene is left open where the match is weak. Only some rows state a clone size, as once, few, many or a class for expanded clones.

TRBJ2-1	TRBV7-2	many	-	CASSSAGWGMGGEQFF	TGTGCCAGCAGCTCCGCTGGCTGGGGGATGGGTGGTGAGCAGTTCTTC
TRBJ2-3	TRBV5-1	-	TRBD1	CASTSGTGGFQPGTDTQYF	TGCGCCAGCACCTCCGGGACAGGGGGCTTCCAGCCAGGCACAGATACGCAGTATTTT
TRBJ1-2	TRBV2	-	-	CASSSDKTNYGYTF	TGTGCCAGCAGTTCGGACAAAACTAACTATGGCTACACCTTC
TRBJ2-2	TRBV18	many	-	CASSPIAAGELFF	TGTGCCAGCTCACCTATCGCGGCCGGGGAGCTGTTTTTT
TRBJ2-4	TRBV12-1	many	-	CASSRRLLAKNIQYF	TGTGCCAGCAGTCGCAGGCTTCTAGCCAAAAACATTCAGTACTTC
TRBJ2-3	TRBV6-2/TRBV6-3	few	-	CASSLSLGFAQYF	TGTGCCAGCAGTCTTTCCCTGGGGTTCGCGCAGTATTTT
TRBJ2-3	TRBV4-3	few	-	CASSPGLAPSTDTQYF	TGCGCCAGCAGCCCGGGGCTAGCACCTAGCACAGATACGCAGTATTTT
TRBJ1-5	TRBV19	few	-	CASSIQGYQPQHF	TGTGCCAGTAGTATTCAGGGTTATCAGCCCCAGCATTTT
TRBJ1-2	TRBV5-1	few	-	CASSLALGSPRRGYTF	TGCGCCAGCAGCTTGGCCCTAGGGAGCCCTAGGAGAGGCTACACCTTC
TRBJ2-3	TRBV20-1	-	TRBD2	CSANRGGAYSDTQYF	TGCAGTGCAAACCGCGGGGGGGCATACTCAGATACGCAGTATTTT
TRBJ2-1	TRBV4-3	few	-	CASSQGATGSSYNEQFF	TGCGCCAGCAGCCAAGGGGCAACAGGGTCTTCCTACAATGAGCAGTTCTTC
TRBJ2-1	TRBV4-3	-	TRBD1	CASSQEYRGDNEQFF	TGCGCCAGCAGCCAAGAATACAGGGGTGACAATGAGCAGTTCTTC
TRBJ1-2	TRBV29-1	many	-	CSVGSGRRTTNYGYTF	TGCAGCGTCGGTTCGGGCCGGCGTACTACTAACTATGGCTACACCTTC
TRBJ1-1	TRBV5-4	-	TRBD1	CASKEQGDTEAFF	TGTGCCAGCAAGGAACAGGGGGACACTGAAGCTTTCTTT
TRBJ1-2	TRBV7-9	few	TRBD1	CASSLAEQGAYGYTF	TGTGCCAGCAGCCTAGCCGAACAGGGGGCATATGGCTACACCTTC
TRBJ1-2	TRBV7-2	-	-	CASSSTGTYGYTF	TGTGCCAGCAGTTCTACAGGGACCTATGGCTACACCTTC
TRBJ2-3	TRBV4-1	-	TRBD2	CASSLEGITSGGNTQYF	TGCGCCAGCAGCCTTGAGGGGATTACTAGCGGGGGAAATACGCAGTATTTT
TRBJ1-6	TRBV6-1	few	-	CASSEAPILHF	TGTGCCAGCAGTGAAGCGCCTATCCTCCACTTT
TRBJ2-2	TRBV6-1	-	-	CASSAGAVGELFF	TGTGCCAGCAGCGCGGGGGCTGTGGGGGAGCTGTTTTTT
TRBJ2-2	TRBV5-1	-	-	CASSPQGHNTGELFF	TGCGCCAGCAGCCCCCAAGGACACAACACCGGGGAGCTGTTTTTT
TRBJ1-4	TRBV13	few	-	CASSFRYLNEKLFF	TGTGCCAGCAGCTTCCGCTACCTTAATGAAAAACTGTTTTTT
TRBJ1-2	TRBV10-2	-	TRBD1	CASLEPGQGRGGYTF	TGCGCCAGCCTGGAGCCGGGACAGGGGCGGGGTGGCTACACCTTC
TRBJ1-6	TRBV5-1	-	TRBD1	CASSSLPGQNNSPLHF	TGCGCCAGCAGCAGCCTGCCGGGACAGAATAATTCACCCCTCCACTTT
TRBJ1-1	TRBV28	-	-	CASSLTAHRERAFF	TGTGCCAGCAGTTTGACAGCCCATCGGGAAAGAGCTTTCTTT
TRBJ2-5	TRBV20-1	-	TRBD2	CSARAGGGGGQETQYF	TGCAGTGCTAGGGCCGGCGGCGGGGGGGGACAAGAGACCCAGTACTTC
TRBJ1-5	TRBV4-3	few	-	CASSQDYPVDGNQPQHF	TGCGCCAGCAGCCAAGACTACCCTGTGGACGGCAATCAGCCCCAGCATTTT
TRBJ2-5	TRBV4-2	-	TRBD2	CASSQEWRGGPGTQYF	TGTGCCAGCAGCCAAGAGTGGCGGGGGGGACCAGGGACCCAGTACTTC
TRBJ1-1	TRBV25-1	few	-	CASGLPGGVEAFF	TGTGCCAGCGGACTCCCCGGTGGGGTTGAAGCTTTCTTT
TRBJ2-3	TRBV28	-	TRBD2	CASTPSGGGIDTQYF	TGTGCCAGCACCCCTTCGGGGGGGGGGATAGATACGCAGTATTTT
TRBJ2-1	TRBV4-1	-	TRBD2	CASSQGLAGGKSSYNEQFF	TGCGCCAGCAGCCAAGGGCTAGCGGGGGGAAAAAGCTCCTACAATGAGCAGTTCTTC
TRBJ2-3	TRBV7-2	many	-	CASSLASGDNTQYF	TGTGCCAGCAGCTTAGCAAGTGGGGATAATACGCAGTATTTT
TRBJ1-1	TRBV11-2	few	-	CASSPLGYVVAFF	TGTGCCAGCAGCCCATTGGGGTACGTGGTAGCTTTCTTT
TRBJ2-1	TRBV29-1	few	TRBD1	CSVDPRGQGGYNEQFF	TGCAGCGTTGACCCTCGGGGACAGGGGGGCTACAATGAGCAGTTCTTC
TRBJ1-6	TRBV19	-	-	CASSIVTANSPLHF	TGTGCCAGTAGTATTGTAACAGCGAATTCACCCCTCCACTTT
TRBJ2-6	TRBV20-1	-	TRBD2	CSASGGGSGANVLTF	TGCAGTGCTAGCGGGGGGGGGTCTGGGGCCAACGTCCTGACTTTC